The rows below give T cell receptor beta chains drawn from one sample of a study of blood T cells in healthy people across ages. Each CDR3 protein is one row after TCRdb ran MiXCR on the 5' RACE reads. This table has about 640,000 distinct CDR3 sequences, roughly 50% appearing once. The sample was blood. Every receptor here comes from a man between 60 and 70 years old in good health. Each CDR3 is given with its conserved first and last residue. The D gene is left open where the match is weak. Only part of the rows carry a size: once, few, many, or a class if the clone is expanded.

clone_size,v_call,d_call,j_call,cdr3_aa,cdr3_nt
NA,TRBV7-2,TRBD2,TRBJ2-3,CASSLDSGGLPTQYF,TGTGCCAGCAGCTTAGATAGCGGGGGTTTACCTACGCAGTATTTT
NA,TRBV12-3/TRBV12-4,NA,TRBJ2-7,CASRSTGRNEQYF,TGTGCCAGCAGGTCGACAGGGAGGAACGAGCAGTACTTC
few,TRBV10-3,TRBD1,TRBJ1-4,CAISPGQGAATNEKLFF,TGTGCCATCAGCCCAGGACAGGGTGCCGCAACTAATGAAAAACTGTTTTTT
NA,TRBV12-3/TRBV12-4,NA,TRBJ2-5,CASSGHMRGETQYF,TGTGCCAGCAGTGGACACATGAGGGGGGAGACCCAGTACTTC
NA,TRBV20-1,TRBD2,TRBJ2-7,CSASPRGGRNEQYF,TGCAGTGCTAGCCCGCGGGGGGGCCGTAACGAGCAGTACTTC
NA,TRBV6-5,NA,TRBJ2-5,CASRFDGLAEGTQYF,TGTGCCAGCAGATTCGACGGACTGGCGGAGGGGACCCAGTACTTC
NA,TRBV7-2,NA,TRBJ1-1,CASSLSPGNTEAFF,TGTGCCAGCAGCTTATCCCCAGGAAACACTGAAGCTTTCTTT
NA,TRBV27,NA,TRBJ2-3,CASSFSDTTDTQYF,TGTGCCAGCAGTTTCTCGGACACCACAGATACGCAGTATTTT
many,TRBV7-2,NA,TRBJ1-2,CASSLIGGPYGYTF,TGTGCCAGCAGCTTAATTGGGGGGCCCTATGGCTACACCTTC
few,TRBV29-1,NA,TRBJ2-3,CSATRQIDTQYF,TGCAGCGCCACCCGACAGATAGATACGCAGTATTTT
NA,TRBV6-2/TRBV6-3,NA,TRBJ2-5,CASSHRGKQETQYF,TGTGCCAGCAGCCATAGGGGGAAACAAGAGACCCAGTACTTC
NA,TRBV20-1,NA,TRBJ1-2,CSAREGARDGYTF,TGCAGTGCTAGAGAGGGGGCTCGAGATGGCTACACCTTC
NA,TRBV21-1,NA,TRBJ2-5,CASTQSEGLGEQYF,TGTGCCAGCACCCAAAGCGAGGGGTTAGGAGAGCAGTACTTC
many,TRBV4-1,NA,TRBJ2-7,CASSFGGGLRTYEQYF,TGCGCCAGCAGCTTCGGGGGAGGTTTGCGGACCTACGAGCAGTACTTC
NA,TRBV9,NA,TRBJ1-2,CASSVEAGMNYGYTF,TGTGCCAGCAGCGTAGAGGCAGGGATGAACTATGGCTACACCTTC
NA,TRBV7-9,TRBD2,TRBJ2-1,CANPATSSGGSYNEQFF,TGTGCCAATCCCGCGACGTCTAGCGGGGGGTCCTACAATGAGCAGTTCTTC
NA,TRBV6-1,NA,TRBJ1-6,CASRLFQGQDNSPLHF,TGTGCCAGCAGACTTTTCCAGGGTCAAGATAATTCACCCCTCCACTTT
NA,TRBV20-1,TRBD2,TRBJ2-7,CSATTGGRLWEQYF,TGCAGTGCTACAACGGGGGGACGACTCTGGGAGCAGTACTTC
NA,TRBV10-1,NA,TRBJ2-1,CASNGSAGLLFF,TGCGCCAGCAATGGATCAGCTGGACTTCTGTTCTTC
once,TRBV5-1,NA,TRBJ2-5,CASTLGGTEETQYF,TGCGCCAGCACCCTAGGGGGGACCGAAGAGACCCAGTACTTC
NA,TRBV5-1,NA,TRBJ2-7,CASSLQGYSYEQYF,TGCGCCAGCAGCTTGCAGGGTTACTCCTACGAGCAGTACTTC
NA,TRBV15,NA,TRBJ2-1,CATSRDGEGSPAFF,TGTGCCACCAGCAGAGATGGAGAGGGAAGCCCTGCGTTCTTC
few,TRBV9,NA,TRBJ2-2,CASSVDAGTGELFF,TGTGCCAGCAGCGTAGACGCGGGAACCGGGGAGCTGTTTTTT
few,TRBV29-1,TRBD1,TRBJ1-5,CSVEQGAGQPQHF,TGCAGCGTTGAACAGGGGGCAGGTCAGCCCCAGCATTTT
NA,TRBV25-1,NA,TRBJ2-5,CASSEIDRQETQYF,TGTGCCAGCAGTGAGATCGACAGACAAGAGACCCAGTACTTC
few,TRBV7-9,NA,TRBJ1-1,CASSSLGGDTEAFF,TGTGCCAGCAGCTCGCTCGGGGGTGACACTGAAGCTTTCTTT
NA,TRBV12-3/TRBV12-4,TRBD2,TRBJ2-3,CASSLRGLLAGAEDTQYF,TGTGCCAGCAGTTTACGGGGGCTTCTAGCGGGGGCCGAAGATACGCAGTATTTT
few,TRBV29-1,TRBD2,TRBJ2-7,CSVLMGSRPSGGLEQYF,TGCAGCGTTCTCATGGGTTCGCGGCCTAGCGGGGGATTGGAGCAGTACTTC
NA,TRBV19,NA,TRBJ1-1,CASRRGTEAFF,TGTGCCAGTCGGAGGGGGACTGAAGCTTTCTTT
NA,TRBV10-3,TRBD1,TRBJ1-5,CAIRSGTGGKDLSQPQHF,TGTGCCATCCGAAGCGGGACAGGGGGCAAAGATCTAAGTCAGCCCCAGCATTTT
few,TRBV29-1,TRBD1,TRBJ2-5,CSAQTGSKETQYF,TGCAGCGCCCAGACAGGGAGCAAAGAGACCCAGTACTTC
few,TRBV29-1,TRBD1,TRBJ2-5,CSVEGQGKTQYF,TGCAGCGTTGAGGGACAGGGGAAGACCCAGTACTTC
few,TRBV7-9,NA,TRBJ2-7,CASSRGGGGSSYEQYF,TGTGCCAGCAGCCGCGGGGGAGGGGGGAGCTCCTACGAGCAGTACTTC